One and the same sample provided the 15 T cell receptor beta chains below, sequenced in a study of beta chain features in type 1 diabetes. The authors reverse transcribed all of the isolated RNA, so sequencing captured expressed TCRB transcripts. Libraries were prepared by immunoSEQ multiplex PCR; TCRdb keeps only in-frame clonotypes and omits some of them. The sample lists about 470,000 clones; approximately 30% were seen once. Sequenced input: naive CD4+ T cells from blood. Source of these receptors: a man in his late teens or twenties in good health.

This clone was recorded only once. This chain uses TRBV11-2 with TRBJ2-5, with 7 nucleotides matching TRBD1. The trim removed 5 bases at V and 4 bases at J, leaving 7 bases unmatched. This CDR3 spans 14 amino acids. Germline V CDR1 and CDR2: SGHAT, FQNNGV. The CDR3 region is CASSQHRGIETQYF. The CDR3 DNA follows: TGTGCCAGCAGCCAGCACAGGGGAATAGAGACCCAGTACTTC.

This chain uses TRBV27 with TRBJ2-3; D is perhaps TRBD1 or TRBD2 (5 bases each). CDR3 size: 16 residues. Germline V lookup: CDR1 MNHEY, CDR2 SMNVEV (reference sequence). Trimming cost V 7 bases and J 4 bases, with 21 bases left between them. Here the CDR3 DNA reads TGTGCCAGCATCCCTAGGGGCGGGTGGGCCGCAGATACGCAGTATTTT. It codes for CASIPRGGWAADTQYF.

The V and J genes are TRBV20-1 and TRBJ2-1, with TRBD2 as a possible D gene (6 bases). Germline CDR1 DFQATT, CDR2 SNEGSKA (reference sequence). The CDR3 contains 11 residues. Trimming shortened V by 6 bases and J by 7 bases, and 10 bases separated the two germline ends. The DNA of the CDR3 is TGCAGTGCGACCGGGGGAAATGAGCAGTTCTTC. The encoded protein is CSATGGNEQFF.

V gene TRBV9 combines with J gene TRBJ2-1; TRBD2 aligns across 7 bases. In germline, CDR1 is SGDLS, CDR2 YYNGEE. The CDR3 covers 14 residues. Losses at the gene ends were 1 base for V and 5 bases for J; bases not matched to a gene: 3. In nucleotides, the CDR3 is TGTGCCAGCAGCGTAAACCTAGCGGACAATGAGCAGTTCTTC. It encodes CASSVNLADNEQFF.

This clone was observed once. V usage is TRBV28 and J usage is TRBJ2-6, with no clear D. The CDR3 loop spans 15 amino acids. The V end lost 3 bases, the J end lost 2 bases, and 8 bases lay between the germline ends. CDR1 is MDHEN, CDR2 SYDVKM, per germline. CDR3 loop: CASSFGLTGANVLTF. Here the CDR3 DNA reads TGTGCCAGCAGTTTCGGGCTAACTGGGGCCAACGTCCTGACTTTC.

The rearrangement joins TRBV7-9 to TRBJ2-7; D unclear. Trimming removed 8 bases from V and 0 bases from J, with 5 bases in between. The CDR3 is made up of 11 amino acids. Germline V lookup: CDR1 SEHNR, CDR2 FQNEAQ (reference sequence). The CDR3 here is CASGNSYEQYF. The CDR3 DNA reads as TGTGCCAGCGGGAACTCCTACGAGCAGTACTTC.

The chain has TRBV4-3 and TRBJ1-2, with D hard to call. Trimming took off 1 base at V and 4 bases at J, with 4 bases between the two ends. CDR3 length: 12 residues. CDR1 is LGHNA, CDR2 YSLEER, per germline. The CDR3 region has the DNA TGCGCCAGCAGCCAAGTTGGCTATGGCTACACCTTC. This codes for CASSQVGYGYTF.

This clone was recorded a few times. The rearrangement links TRBV30 to TRBJ1-2; TRBD1 might be the D (5 bases). The CDR3 extends over 11 amino acids. With 7 bases removed from V and 5 bases from J, the gap between germline ends came to 11 bases. Per germline, CDR1 GTSNPN and CDR2 SVGIG (reference sequence). The CDR3 DNA sequence: TGTGCCTCCGCCCGGGGGTATGGCTACACCTTC. Amino acids: CASARGYGYTF.

The V call is TRBV10-2, the J call TRBJ1-2; perhaps TRBD1 as D (5 bases). Trimming took off 7 bases at V and 0 bases at J, with 12 bases between the two ends. The CDR3 is made up of 14 amino acids. Germline loops: CDR1 WSHSY, CDR2 SAAADI. CDR3 DNA: TGCGCCAGCAAGTCCGGGGGGTCTAACTATGGCTACACCTTC. It translates to CASKSGGSNYGYTF.

The V and J genes are TRBV5-1 and TRBJ2-7, with D perhaps TRBD2 (6 bases). V dropped 0 bases and J dropped 3 bases, with 19 bases sitting between them. The CDR3 totals 17 residues. Germline V gene sequence: CDR1 SGHRS, CDR2 YFSETQ. This chain's CDR3 is CASSLVPTPGAFYEQYF. CDR3 in DNA: TGCGCCAGCAGCTTGGTACCCACGCCGGGAGCCTTCTACGAGCAGTACTTC. The variable domain in full, completed from reference TRBV5-1 and TRBJ2-7, reads KAGVTQTPRYLIKTRGQQVTLSCSPISGHRSVSWYQQTPGQGLQFLFEYFSETQRNKGNFPGRFSGRQFSNSRSEMNVSTLELGDSALYLCASSLVPTPGAFYEQYFGPGTRLTVT.

The CDR3 region is CSVLISGYYPHGYTF. The CDR3 bases are TGCAGCGTATTAATCTCGGGGTACTATCCCCATGGCTACACCTTC. V is TRBV29-1 and J is TRBJ1-2; D unclear. The CDR3 sequence is 15 residues long. V was cut by 6 bases and J by 6 bases, with 23 bases left in between. CDR1 SQVTM and CDR2 ANQGSEA come from the germline V gene.

This clone was seen a handful of times. The genes are TRBV7-9 and TRBJ2-1; 7 bases are shared with TRBD2. J gave up 6 bases and V 3 bases, and 8 bases lay outside the gene matches. The length of the CDR3 is 15 residues. Germline CDR1 SEHNR, CDR2 FQNEAQ (reference sequence). The CDR3 here is CASSFLAGARNEQFF. Written as DNA, the CDR3 is TGTGCCAGCAGCTTCCTGGCGGGAGCCCGCAATGAGCAGTTCTTC.

As DNA, the CDR3 is TGTGCCAGCAGGGTGGGGCCGACCTACGAGCAGTACTTC. As protein: CASRVGPTYEQYF. The rearrangement links TRBV28 to TRBJ2-7; a possible D gene is TRBD1 (5 bases). The V gene lost 6 bases and the J gene lost 2 bases, with 11 bases spanning the gap. The CDR3 totals 13 residues. CDR1 MDHEN and CDR2 SYDVKM come from the germline V gene.

CDR3 in amino acids: CASSLTALAGLDYEQYF. The CDR3 region has the DNA TGTGCCAGCAGCTTGACGGCACTAGCGGGCCTAGACTACGAGCAGTACTTC. This chain connects TRBV11-2 to TRBJ2-7; 9 positions match TRBD2. The CDR3 is made up of 17 amino acids. V trimming: 3 bases; J trimming: 3 bases; junction bases outside the gene matches: 12. The germline V gene has CDR1 SGHAT and CDR2 FQNNGV.

This clone turned up a few times. The DNA of the CDR3 is TGCGCCAGCAGCCAAGATCAAAGAAGCCACGAGCAGTACTTC. Its translation is CASSQDQRSHEQYF. The chain joins TRBV4-3 to TRBJ2-7; D is uncertain. Germline-derived CDR1 and CDR2 are LGHNA and YSLEER. The CDR3 is made up of 14 amino acids. Trimming pared 0 bases from V and 5 bases from J, leaving 11 bases between.